The source of this T cell receptor (beta chain) is a study of cytomegalovirus exposure and HLA in healthy donors (TCRdb year 2017). With respect to the entire study: An earlier analysis of some 550 of the donors reported approximately 270 Gb of sequence data and 120 million or so unique TCR beta sequences from around 200 million T cells. The later analysis used no new phenotypic data to find candidate immune exposures, relying instead on TCR beta sequences and their occurrence across donors. The study used immunosequencing to profile the T cell repertoires of under 700 subjects and linked those repertoires to cytomegalovirus serostatus. Alongside the repertoire data, information on donor age, sex, ethnicity and CMV serostatus was compiled. The study combined high-throughput TCR immunosequencing, statistical association of individual TCRs with disease status, and machine learning to predict cytomegalovirus infection status. In an earlier analysis of roughly 600 of the donors, high-throughput TCR beta sequencing was used to judge whether each TCR beta V gene segment behaved as functional or pseudogenic. Typing coverage differed by locus: A, B, C, DRB1 and DQB1 were typed in roughly 620-640 donors, DQA1 in about 560, DPA1 in some 600, and DPB1 in 400 to 480. In a later analysis, previously published TCR beta repertoires from several hundred donors were re-analyzed and high-resolution HLA genotyping was added so that TCR occurrence patterns could be studied. On average, roughly 240,000 unique TCR beta nucleotide sequences were sequenced per donor among fewer than 500 genotyped donors of the cohort, with roughly 19% of those sequences being non-productive. Among the roughly 400 genotyped donors, about 83% belonged to the genetic ancestry cluster associated with self-reported Caucasian donors. A later genetic analysis used genome-wide SNP genotypes for about 60% of the roughly 700 donors, treating that subset as a discovery cohort. An early release covering roughly 600 HLA-typed donors comprised roughly 300 gigabases of sequencing data and around 85 million unique TCR sequences. In addition to the first cohort of about 650 subjects, a separate validation cohort of approximately 130 different subjects was used. The study was designed to test whether signatures of past pathogen exposure could be identified by cataloging public T cell receptors. Both class I and class II loci were covered by HLA typing, at four-digit resolution. Every repertoire in the discovery cohort had been generated on one and the same sequencing platform. A handful of DR-DQ haplotypes were handled as single units for association and clustering because linkage in the cohort was strong.

The cohort consisted of approximately 690 healthy bone marrow donors. At the time of sampling, all cohort members were nominally healthy, though unrecorded immune exposures were likely present. The donor was CMV seropositive and was included in the group of some 290 seropositive cohort members. A peripheral blood sample was provided by each donor, and peripheral blood mononuclear cells were used for TCR beta sequencing. The Qiagen DNeasy Blood Extraction Kit was used to extract genomic DNA from the blood cell samples. Study-wide conclusions, independent of this receptor: In an earlier analysis of approximately 590 of the donors, most TCR beta V segments appeared in productive rearrangements about 87% or about 30% of the time, broadly matching IMGT annotations. A further reported finding was that TCR beta sequences accurately predicted the HLA-A and HLA-B alleles for most subjects in the first cohort. Across donors, most TCR sequences were observed very rarely, whereas some public TCRs were present in many individuals. In a later analysis, TCR association rates were found to vary across HLA loci, with the most associated TCRs seen for DRB1 alleles and the fewest for HLA-C alleles. A later genetic analysis reported fewer N-insertions in productive TCRs among donors in an Asian-associated ancestry cluster than the approximately 670-donor mean. For the cohort, immune exposure information was limited to CMV serostatus. This cohort had only TCR beta chains sequenced, and the lack of alpha or paired-chain data limited which features could be detected. Several of the top co-occurrence clusters appeared to be linked to parvovirus B19, influenza, CMV and Epstein-Barr virus, according to a later analysis. Assigning TCR associations to individual alleles was difficult when HLA alleles, especially DR and DQ, strongly co-occurred. Correlated functional status among segregating V segments might reflect linkage disequilibrium, but an unknown experimental factor could not be ruled out. A group of highly shared sequence variants was considered likely to be a technical artifact of the sequencing pipeline. Specific HLA alleles were associated with roughly 16,000 TCR beta sequences at a false discovery rate of 0.05 in a later analysis. According to the authors, the approach could potentially be generalized to other disease states and immunological phenotypes. In a later analysis, HLA-associated TCR beta chains showed more clonal expansion and lower generation probabilities than non-associated chains that were equally common. Because HLA typing was unavailable for some donors at each locus, only the typed subset was used in association tests. Three of the identified cytomegalovirus-associated TCR beta chains were confirmed in vitro to be specific for cytomegalovirus antigens. In a later analysis, most CMV-associated TCR beta chains were found to appear HLA-restricted, with HLA associations seemingly driven largely by CMV exposure. V-gene and J-gene trimming of TCR beta chains was associated with a missense DCLRE1C variant in a later genetic analysis, and the association was replicated in an independent cohort. Some 16 rarely observed V segments, including chromosome 9 orphons, were excluded from the earlier analysis of about 500 of the donors because counts were too low. Presence/absence analyses assumed roughly uniform sequencing depth across donors, an assumption that may not hold. The classifier was reported to diagnose cytomegalovirus status with high specificity and sensitivity in both the original and validation cohorts. The study listed 150 to 200 TCR beta chains as associated with cytomegalovirus. The 87-base-pair reads could not distinguish some IMGT-functional V segments, including TRBV6-2 and TRBV6-3, so those segments were excluded.

As regards this clone: Its binding antigen is unknown. No much larger clone is present one base from it, and per-base qualities are unavailable.

For CDR1 and CDR2, the germline V gene lists SGHRS and YFSETQ. The CDR3 goes from the cysteine to the phenylalanine over 15 residues. The entry retains the CDR3 DNA only, 45 bases that are in frame from base 1. V gives up 0 bases and J gives up 4 bases, and the segment between their germline ends measures 11 bases. The library came from the immunoSEQ multiplex PCR assay. The multiplex PCR relied on a mix of 60 forward primers for TCR Vbeta segments and 13 reverse primers for TCR Jbeta segments. The CDR3 region of rearranged TCR beta genes was amplified from genomic DNA by a multiplex PCR assay. Amplified TCR beta libraries were sequenced as 87-base-pair reads on the Illumina HiSeq System. The authors processed their data as follows. Across the 670 or so repertoires, a later analysis counted around 80 million unique TCR beta chains, about 10 million of which were shared by at least two donors. Raw reads were error-corrected and collapsed into unique sequences by a nearest-neighbor algorithm in which closely related sequences were merged to remove PCR and sequencing errors. To assign V, D and J gene segments, CDR3 sequences were aligned to IMGT reference sequences. For a sequence to be retained, a match of at least six nucleotides to both a V gene segment and a J gene segment was required. Rearrangements were called productive when the CDR3 lacked stop codons and stayed in frame with V and J; all others were non-productive. CDR3 was defined by IMGT convention, running from the second conserved V-encoded cysteine to the conserved J-encoded phenylalanine. The earlier analysis of about 570 of the donors excluded any sequence lacking an unambiguous match to a single V gene segment. In an earlier analysis of a few hundred of the donors, V segments were called functional above 56.7% productive rearrangements and were called segregating when the between-donor standard deviation exceeded 5%. A statistical classification framework was developed to diagnose cytomegalovirus status using the catalog of TCR beta chain sequences. In a later analysis, V and J genes were assigned by comparing TCR nucleotide sequences against IMGT/GENE-DB human TR gene sequences. The TCRdist pipeline was used in a later analysis to assign CDR3 sequences and most-parsimonious VDJ recombination scenarios. In a later analysis, each TCR beta chain was defined by its CDR3 amino acid sequence together with its V-gene family, and reads without a unique V-gene family were excluded. A later analysis removed 600 or so highly shared, low-generation-probability nucleotide sequences to deal with suspected cross-contamination and a sequencing artifact. A later analysis calculated a clonal expansion index for each public chain from normalized within-repertoire ranks of inferred template counts. In a later analysis, generation probabilities were computed with a VDJ recombination model fitted to out-of-frame rearrangements, and the resulting probabilities were checked against IGoR. In a later analysis, hypergeometric tests were used to score TCR-TCR, TCR-HLA and TCR-CMV co-occurrence, with a repertoire-size bias correction applied to TCR pairs. False discovery rates were estimated in a later analysis by permuting HLA or CMV assignments 20 times. In a later analysis, co-occurring TCRs were grouped using DBSCAN, and TCRdist sequence similarity was added for clustering within HLA-allele-positive subsets. For co-occurrence clustering, repertoires with fewer than 30,000 or more than 120,000 public chains were excluded, along with roughly five repertoires with anomalous nucleotide sharing. The table comes from immuneACCESS by way of TCRdb, which keeps in-frame sequences with V and J called. Part of the clones is missing from these tables; in studies checked, under half for an unresolved V gene and the rest for unknown reasons. That table is the source of V, J and clone size, and D and trimming were worked out from the DNA. The sample has approximately 170,000 clones on record, roughly 72% of them singletons. The biggest ten clones account for approximately 2% of the sample.

Sample: PBMCs. The clonotype was recovered from a woman aged 25 to 39 in good health and CMV-seropositive. The chain joins TRBV5-1 to TRBJ1-3; a weak D assignment points to TRBD1 (5 bases agree). The CDR3 corresponds to CASSLEGARGNTIYF. Here is the DNA: TGCGCCAGCAGCTTGGAAGGGGCGCGGGGAAACACCATATATTTT.